This T cell receptor beta chain was sequenced for a study of radiotherapy plus CTLA-4 blockade in lung cancer. Study context: Objective response rate was 15% to 20%; disease control rate, under 35%.

The CDR3 is 15 residues long. Germline V gene sequence: CDR1 MDHEN, CDR2 SYDVKM. V was clipped by 4 bases and J by 3 bases, with 15 bases between them. Here immunoSEQ multiplex PCR was the method, and the copy in TCRdb shows in-frame clones only, minus some. The data contain roughly 100,000 clones, 70% to 90% of them singletons. People whose metastatic non-small-cell lung cancer was chemo-refractory got focal radiation along with CTLA-4 blockade by ipilimumab. Sequences were derived from peripheral blood, sampled from a patient treated with radiotherapy plus ipilimumab. This receptor was identified in a human donor with non-small cell lung cancer that progressed on radiotherapy plus ipilimumab. Some clones in this sample may be carry-over from other donors' samples. The rearrangement uses TRBV28 and TRBJ2-5; D may be TRBD2 (7 bases). CDR3 DNA sequence: TGTGCCAGCAGTTGGGCGGGGGCCACTAAAGAGACCCAGTACTTC. Protein: CASSWAGATKETQYF.